A selection of T cell receptor beta chains follows, all from one sample in a study of CD8+ T cells in alopecia areata. Clones were sequenced by immunoSEQ multiplex PCR, and TCRdb holds only the in-frame ones, with some missing. This sample has about 190,000 clones, with approximately 56% found just once. The source material was CD4+ T cells sorted from blood, sampled at week 0. These receptors were taken from a human donor with alopecia areata. CDR3s include the opening cysteine and the closing phenylalanine or tryptophan. D genes are given only for firm matches. The size entry is marked missing in some rows and otherwise reads once, few, many or a size class.

>TRBV19|NA|NA|TRBJ1-2
TGTGCCAGTAGTATAGGGATACCCATTGGCTACACCTTC
CASSIGIPIGYTF
>TRBV6-1|NA|NA|TRBJ2-3
TGTGCCAGCAGCCTCGGGGGGCCGGGCACAGATACGCAGTATTTT
CASSLGGPGTDTQYF
>TRBV5-1|NA|TRBD1|TRBJ1-2
TGCGCCAGCAGCTTGGGGACAGGTGGCGGCGGCTACACCTTC
CASSLGTGGGGYTF
>TRBV30|few|TRBD2|TRBJ2-7
TGTGCCTGGAGTCCGGCGGGAGGGGGCTACGAGCAGTACTTC
CAWSPAGGGYEQYF
>TRBV7-2|NA|TRBD1|TRBJ1-2
TGTGCCAGCAGCTTAGGAGGGGGCAAGTATGGCTACACCTTC
CASSLGGGKYGYTF
>TRBV5-6|NA|NA|TRBJ2-2
TGTGCCAGCAGCTTGATCGGCGGTACGAACACCGGGGAGCTGTTTTTT
CASSLIGGTNTGELFF
>TRBV10-2|NA|TRBD1|TRBJ1-1
TGCGCCACCAAACAAGACAGGGATAGGATGAACACTGAAGCTTTCTTT
CATKQDRDRMNTEAFF
>TRBV5-4|NA|TRBD2|TRBJ2-3
TGTGCCAGCAGATTCGGGGGGGTGAGAGATACGCAGTATTTT
CASRFGGVRDTQYF
>TRBV5-6|NA|TRBD1|TRBJ1-2
TGTGCCAGCAGCTCGACAGGGGGCAACTATGGCTACACCTTC
CASSSTGGNYGYTF
>TRBV25-1|NA|NA|TRBJ2-7
TGTGCCAGCAGTGGATTTGAAGTGCAGTACTTC
CASSGFEVQYF
>TRBV5-1|few|NA|TRBJ2-3
TGCGCCAGCAGCTTGGCCTTAGCAGGACGCACAGATACGCAGTATTTT
CASSLALAGRTDTQYF
>TRBV28|NA|NA|TRBJ2-7
TGTGCCAGCAGTTTACTCCTCTGGGTGGGAAACCCTAGCTACGAGCAGTACTTC
CASSLLLWVGNPSYEQYF
>TRBV4-2|few|NA|TRBJ1-2
TGTGCCAGCAGCCAAGGGGACAACACCATACTGGGTGGCTACACCTTC
CASSQGDNTILGGYTF
>TRBV12-5|NA|TRBD1|TRBJ2-2
TGTGCTAGTGGACCAGGACAGGCGAACACCGGGGAGCTGTTTTTT
CASGPGQANTGELFF
>TRBV13|NA|TRBD2|TRBJ2-3
TGTGCCAGCAGCTTATCTGTGCGGGGGGGCAGCACAGATACGCAGTATTTT
CASSLSVRGGSTDTQYF
>TRBV6-6|NA|NA|TRBJ2-3
TGTGCCAGCAGTTACTCGGACAACACAGATACGCAGTATTTT
CASSYSDNTDTQYF
>TRBV29-1|NA|NA|TRBJ1-2
TGCAGCGTTGAACGAGGCAATGGCTACACCTTC
CSVERGNGYTF
>TRBV5-1|NA|NA|TRBJ2-2
TGCGCCAGCAGCTTGAGGAGACAGGCGAACACCGGGGAGCTGTTTTTT
CASSLRRQANTGELFF
>TRBV7-9|NA|NA|TRBJ2-5
TGTGCCAGCAGCTTAGTCGCTGGGGCCGGTCGGGAGACCCAGTACTTC
CASSLVAGAGRETQYF
>TRBV6-1|NA|TRBD2|TRBJ2-7
TGTGCCAGCAGGCCCCTCGCGGGGGGGCCGTACGAGCAGTACTTC
CASRPLAGGPYEQYF
>TRBV14|NA|NA|TRBJ1-6
TGTGCCAGCAGCCAAGATCTGGGGGGCAGAGCACCCCTCCACTTT
CASSQDLGGRAPLHF
>TRBV7-9|few|TRBD2|TRBJ2-7
TGTGCCAGCAGCTTATCCCCTAGCGGGGGGACCATCTACGAGCAGTACTTC
CASSLSPSGGTIYEQYF
>TRBV6-5|NA|NA|TRBJ1-6
TGTGCCAGCAGTTACAACGGAATAGGATCACCCCTCCACTTT
CASSYNGIGSPLHF